This record covers a single T cell receptor beta chain. Its antigen remains unknown. Trimming pared 1 base from V and 1 base from J, leaving 2 bases between. Germline V gives CDR1 SGHAT, CDR2 FQNNGV. The CDR3 totals 13 residues. A multiplex PCR was run with 60 Vbeta primers and 13 Jbeta primers. Only in-frame clones appear in the TCRdb table, and some are missing; sequencing was by immunoSEQ multiplex PCR. The table records 150,000 to 180,000 clones, nearly 80% of them present only once. The data belong to a study of cytomegalovirus exposure and HLA in healthy donors. Study-wide results and limits: The study assumed roughly uniform donor sequencing depth for presence/absence analyses.

The source is a young man in good health and CMV-seropositive. This chain joins TRBV11-2 and TRBJ2-1; D is ambiguous. The sequencing input was PBMCs. DNA for the CDR3: TGTGCCAGCAGCTTAGCTTCCTACAATGAGCAGTTCTTC. Protein sequence: CASSLASYNEQFF.